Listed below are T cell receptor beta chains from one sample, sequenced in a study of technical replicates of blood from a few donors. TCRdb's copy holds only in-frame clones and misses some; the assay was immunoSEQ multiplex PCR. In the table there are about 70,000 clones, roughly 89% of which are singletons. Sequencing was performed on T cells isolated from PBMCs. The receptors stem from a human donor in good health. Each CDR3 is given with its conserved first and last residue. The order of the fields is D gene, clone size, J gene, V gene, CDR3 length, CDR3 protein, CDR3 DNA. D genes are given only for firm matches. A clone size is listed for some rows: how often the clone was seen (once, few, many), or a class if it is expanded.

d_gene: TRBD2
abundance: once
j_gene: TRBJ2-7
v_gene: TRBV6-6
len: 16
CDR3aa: CASSALGLADDYEQYF
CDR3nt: TGTGCCAGCAGTGCTCTCGGGCTAGCGGACGACTACGAGCAGTACTTC

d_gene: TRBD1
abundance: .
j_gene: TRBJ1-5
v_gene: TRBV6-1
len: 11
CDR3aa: CASRSGQGSYF
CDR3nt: TGTGCCAGCAGATCGGGACAGGGTTCGTATTTT

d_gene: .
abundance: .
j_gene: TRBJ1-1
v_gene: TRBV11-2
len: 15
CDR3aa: CASSPPGKGETEAFF
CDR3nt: TGTGCCAGCAGCCCTCCAGGGAAGGGGGAAACTGAAGCTTTCTTT

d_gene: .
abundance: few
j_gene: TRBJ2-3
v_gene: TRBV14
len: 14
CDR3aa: CASSPGLPTDTQYF
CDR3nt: TGTGCCAGCAGCCCGGGACTTCCCACAGATACGCAGTATTTT

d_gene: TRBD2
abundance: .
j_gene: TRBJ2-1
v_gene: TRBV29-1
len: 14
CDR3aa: CSVEDTREKDEQFF
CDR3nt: TGCAGCGTTGAAGATACGCGGGAGAAGGATGAGCAGTTCTTC

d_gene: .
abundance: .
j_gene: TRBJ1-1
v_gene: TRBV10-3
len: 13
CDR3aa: CAISGREGTEAFF
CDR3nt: TGTGCCATATCGGGCAGGGAAGGCACTGAAGCTTTCTTT

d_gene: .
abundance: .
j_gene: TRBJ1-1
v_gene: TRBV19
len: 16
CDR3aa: CASTLRVGSPSREAFF
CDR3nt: TGTGCCAGTACCCTGAGGGTGGGCAGTCCCTCTCGTGAAGCTTTCTTT

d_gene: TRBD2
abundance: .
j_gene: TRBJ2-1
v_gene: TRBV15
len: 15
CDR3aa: CATSLTSGSYNEQFF
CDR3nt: TGTGCCACCAGCCTTACTAGCGGCTCCTACAATGAGCAGTTCTTC

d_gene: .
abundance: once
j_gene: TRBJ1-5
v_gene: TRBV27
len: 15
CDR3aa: CASSLAHYSNQPQHF
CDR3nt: TGTGCCAGCAGTTTAGCACATTATAGCAATCAGCCCCAGCATTTT

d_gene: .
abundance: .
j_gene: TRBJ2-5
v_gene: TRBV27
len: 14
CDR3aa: CASSQERAQETQYF
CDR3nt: TGTGCCAGCAGTCAAGAGAGAGCACAAGAGACCCAGTACTTC

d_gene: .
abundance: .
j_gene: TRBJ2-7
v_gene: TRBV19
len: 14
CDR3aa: CASSRSQDSYEQYF
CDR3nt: TGTGCCAGTAGTAGAAGTCAGGATTCCTACGAGCAGTACTTC

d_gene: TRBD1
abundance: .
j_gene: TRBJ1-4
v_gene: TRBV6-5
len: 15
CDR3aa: CASSSQGATNEKLFF
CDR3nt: TGTGCCAGCAGTTCTCAGGGGGCAACTAATGAAAAACTGTTTTTT

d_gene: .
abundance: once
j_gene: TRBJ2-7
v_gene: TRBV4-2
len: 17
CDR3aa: CASSPRLSGSSSYEQYF
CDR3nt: TGTGCCAGCAGCCCCCGGTTGAGCGGATCCAGCTCCTACGAGCAGTACTTC

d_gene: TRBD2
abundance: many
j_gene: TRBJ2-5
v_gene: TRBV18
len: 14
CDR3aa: CASSPRGGQETQYF
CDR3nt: TGTGCCAGCTCACCACGCGGGGGGCAAGAGACCCAGTACTTC

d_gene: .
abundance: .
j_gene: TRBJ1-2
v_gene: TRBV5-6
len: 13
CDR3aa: CASSPTGNYGYTF
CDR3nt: TGTGCCAGCAGCCCGACGGGTAACTATGGCTACACCTTC

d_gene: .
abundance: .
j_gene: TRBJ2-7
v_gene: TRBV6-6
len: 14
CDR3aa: CASSYGTGLYEQYF
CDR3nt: TGTGCCAGCAGTTACGGTACAGGGCTCTACGAGCAGTACTTC

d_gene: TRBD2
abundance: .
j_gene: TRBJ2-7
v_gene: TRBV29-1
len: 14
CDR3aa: CSGRTSGSSGEQYF
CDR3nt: TGCAGCGGTAGGACTAGCGGCAGCAGCGGGGAGCAGTACTTC